A single sample gave rise to the 2 T cell receptor beta chains below, sequenced in a study of blood T cells in healthy people across ages. PCR was performed a second time for roughly 6 to 12 cycles using a sample-barcoded 5' primer and a J-beta primer mix. TCRdb itself ran the 5' RACE reads through MiXCR, one entry per CDR3 protein. The profile shows roughly 1,100,000 distinct CDR3 sequences, around 27% of them singletons. The sample also formed part of further work on T cells of mothers and their children.

Input material: blood. These receptors all stem from a girl aged 2 to 10 in good health.

This clonotype was picked up a small number of times. The chain recombines TRBV4-1 with TRBJ2-7; D is unresolved. The CDR3 consists of 13 residues. Germline V CDR1 and CDR2: MGHRA, YSYEKL. V gave up 6 bases and J gave up 0 bases, with 9 bases separating them. The CDR3 is CASRPDDSYEQYF. CDR3 DNA: TGCGCCAGCAGGCCCGATGACTCCTACGAGCAGTACTTC.

A few counts support this clonotype. The V call is TRBV4-3, the J call TRBJ1-5, with a weak D call TRBD1 (6 bases). This CDR3 spans 15 amino acids. Trimming cost V 0 bases and J 7 bases, with 13 bases left between them. The V gene's germline CDR1 is LGHNA and CDR2 YSLEER. The CDR3 coding sequence is TGCGCCAGCAGCCAAGATGTGGGGGCAAGGCAGCCCCAGCATTTT. This gives the protein CASSQDVGARQPQHF.